These 17 T cell receptor beta chains originate from one sample sequenced in a study of shared T cell receptors in the human thymus. The data were produced by immunoSEQ multiplex PCR, yet TCRdb's version contains in-frame clones alone and is incomplete. The data contain 650,000 to 950,000 clones, roughly 85% of them singletons. This sample also appeared in a second study, on human thymus T cells.

The specimen was thymocytes. The receptors shown here come from a girl in the first two years of life with a congenital heart defect.

CDR3 residues: CASSLGQGADNEQFF. The CDR3 DNA reads TGCGCCAGCAGCTTGGGACAGGGGGCAGACAATGAGCAGTTCTTC. The chain joins TRBV5-1 to TRBJ2-1, with 10 nucleotides matching TRBD1. The CDR3 totals 15 residues. CDR1 is SGHRS and CDR2 is YFSETQ in the germline V gene. Trimming cost V 0 bases and J 5 bases; bases outside gene matches: 2. The whole variable domain, filled in from reference TRBV5-1 and TRBJ2-1, reads KAGVTQTPRYLIKTRGQQVTLSCSPISGHRSVSWYQQTPGQGLQFLFEYFSETQRNKGNFPGRFSGRQFSNSRSEMNVSTLELGDSALYLCASSLGQGADNEQFFGPGTRLTVL.

This sequence joins TRBV28 and TRBJ1-1; D is ambiguous. Trimming pared 6 bases from V and 0 bases from J, leaving 17 bases between. This CDR3 region has 16 residues. Germline assignment: CDR1 MDHEN and CDR2 SYDVKM. CDR3 amino acids: CASRLSGERLNTEAFF. For the CDR3, the DNA is TGTGCCAGCAGACTTTCCGGAGAGCGTTTGAACACTGAAGCTTTCTTT.

This clone turned up a few times. The chain combines TRBV5-1 with TRBJ2-1; the match to TRBD2 covers 7 bases. Germline V gene lookup returns CDR1 SGHRS and CDR2 YFSETQ. This CDR3 spans 16 amino acids. Trimming cost V 4 bases and J 4 bases; bases outside gene matches: 11. Written as DNA, the CDR3 is TGCGCCAGCAGCGCCCCTCGGGGGGTAGGGTACAATGAGCAGTTCTTC. This gives the protein CASSAPRGVGYNEQFF. Using reference TRBV5-1 and TRBJ2-1 for the parts outside the CDR3, the full variable domain is KAGVTQTPRYLIKTRGQQVTLSCSPISGHRSVSWYQQTPGQGLQFLFEYFSETQRNKGNFPGRFSGRQFSNSRSEMNVSTLELGDSALYLCASSAPRGVGYNEQFFGPGTRLTVL.

The rearrangement joins TRBV5-6 to TRBJ2-7, with D possibly TRBD2 on 7 matching bases. V was cut by 4 bases and J by 0 bases, with 17 bases left in between. From germline, CDR1 is SGHDT and CDR2 YYEEEE. CDR3 length: 16 amino acids. CDR3 nucleotide sequence: TGTGCCAGCAGCACGCCGGACAGCGGGGTCTCCTACGAGCAGTACTTC. As protein: CASSTPDSGVSYEQYF.

In nucleotides, the CDR3 is TGTGCCAGCAGTGCCAGGGGGCCAGACACTGAAGCTTTCTTT. This gives the protein CASSARGPDTEAFF. This rearrangement joins TRBV6-1 to TRBJ1-1; 8 bases map to TRBD1. Losses at the gene ends were 4 bases for V and 3 bases for J; bases not matched to a gene: 4. Per the germline V gene, CDR1 is MNHNS and CDR2 is SASEGT. This CDR3 contains 14 residues.

This chain uses TRBV2 with TRBJ2-1; the match to TRBD2 covers 11 bases. Germline V CDR1 and CDR2: SNHLY, FYNNEI. This CDR3 spans 15 amino acids. V lost 3 bases, J lost 7 bases, and 5 bases stayed unmatched. CDR3: CASSDRASGGNEQFF. The CDR3 coding sequence is TGTGCCAGCAGTGATCGGGCTAGCGGGGGGAATGAGCAGTTCTTC.

The chain uses TRBV5-6 and TRBJ1-4; 7 nucleotides line up with TRBD1. This CDR3 has 16 amino acids. With V trimmed by 3 bases and J by 11 bases, 16 bases remained unmatched. Germline V CDR1 and CDR2: SGHDT, YYEEEE. Here the CDR3 reads CASSSHDREKRIKLFF. The CDR3 DNA sequence: TGTGCCAGCAGCTCCCATGACAGGGAAAAACGGATCAAACTGTTTTTT. The complete variable domain, with remaining parts taken from reference TRBV5-6 and TRBJ1-4, reads DAGVTQSPTHLIKTRGQQVTLRCSPKSGHDTVSWYQQALGQGPQFIFQYYEEEERQRGNFPDRFSGHQFPNYSSELNVNALLLGDSALYLCASSSHDREKRIKLFFGSGTQLSVL.

This clone was recorded once. J is TRBJ2-7 and V is TRBV10-1; possibly TRBD1 for D (5 bases). Germline CDR1 WNHNN, CDR2 SYGVQD (reference sequence). The CDR3 loop spans 13 amino acids. Trimming took 2 bases from V and 4 from J, leaving 9 bases between them. CDR3 in DNA: TGCGCCAGCAGTGAGAAGGGGTGGTACGAGCAGTACTTC. Its translation: CASSEKGWYEQYF.

The V and J genes are TRBV5-6 and TRBJ1-3; a weak D match, TRBD1 (6 bases). Trimming pared 4 bases from V and 9 bases from J, leaving 17 bases between. Germline CDR1 reads SGHDT; CDR2 reads YYEEEE. The CDR3 contains 14 residues. The CDR3 DNA is TGTGCCAGCAGCCTTCAGGGACAAGGGAGCACCATATATTTT. As protein: CASSLQGQGSTIYF.

The J gene is TRBJ1-2, the V gene TRBV15; 7 positions agree with TRBD1. The CDR3 is 15 residues long. Germline V gene lookup returns CDR1 LNHNV and CDR2 YYDKDF (reference sequence). The J segment lost 4 bases and the V segment lost 1 base, leaving 6 bases of the junction unmatched. CDR3 loop: CATSRASGTAYGYTF. Here the CDR3 DNA reads TGTGCCACCAGCAGAGCGTCCGGGACAGCCTATGGCTACACCTTC.

The chain has TRBV30 and TRBJ2-1, with 7 bases fitting TRBD2. This CDR3 comprises 15 residues. With V trimmed by 3 bases and J by 1 base, 6 bases remained unmatched. The germline gives CDR1 GTSNPN, CDR2 SVGIG (reference sequence). CDR3 bases: TGTGCCTGGAGACGGGGGACTACGTCCTACAATGAGCAGTTCTTC. It yields the protein CAWRRGTTSYNEQFF.

This rearrangement joins TRBV28 to TRBJ2-1; 8 bases line up with TRBD2. This CDR3 comprises 18 residues. Germline V lookup: CDR1 MDHEN, CDR2 SYDVKM. V trimming: 3 bases; J trimming: 9 bases; junction bases outside the gene matches: 19. The CDR3 DNA reads TGTGCCAGCAGTTTGGATTCCCCGGCGGGGGGCCGGTGGGGTGAGCAGTTCTTC. It translates to CASSLDSPAGGRWGEQFF.

V gene TRBV5-5 combines with J gene TRBJ2-7, with 8 bases identical to TRBD1. Germline V gene sequence: CDR1 SGHKS, CDR2 YYEKEE (reference sequence). With 1 base clipped from V and 11 bases from J, the junction kept 17 bases outside the gene matches. This CDR3 comprises 16 residues. This CDR3 is CASSLHPRTGLRSKYF. CDR3 in DNA: TGTGCCAGCAGCTTGCACCCACGGACAGGGCTCCGTTCAAAGTACTTC. Full variable domain (outside the CDR3, taken from reference TRBV5-5 and TRBJ2-7): DAGVTQSPTHLIKTRGQQVTLRCSPISGHKSVSWYQQVLGQGPQFIFQYYEKEERGRGNFPDRFSARQFPNYSSELNVNALLLGDSALYLCASSLHPRTGLRSKYFGPGTRLTVT.

The chain joins TRBV5-1 to TRBJ1-4; maybe TRBD1 (5 bases). In germline, CDR1 is SGHRS, CDR2 YFSETQ. The V end lost 4 bases, the J end lost 4 bases, and 11 bases lay between the germline ends. This CDR3 region has 14 residues. CDR3 in DNA: TGCGCCAGCAGCGGGGGGGTCGTTAATGAAAAACTGTTTTTT. This codes for CASSGGVVNEKLFF.

The V gene is TRBV2, the J gene TRBJ2-5; 9 bases are shared with TRBD1. The V and J ends lost 6 bases and 3 bases, in that order; junction bases with no gene match: 5. Per the germline V gene, CDR1 is SNHLY and CDR2 is FYNNEI. The CDR3 sequence is 14 residues long. The CDR3 region is CASRPRDREETQYF. The CDR3 region has the DNA TGTGCCAGCAGGCCAAGGGACAGGGAAGAGACCCAGTACTTC.

The chain employs TRBV14 and TRBJ1-4; D perhaps matches TRBD1 (6 bases). Germline CDR1 is SGHDN and CDR2 is FVKESK. The ends were cut back, 7 bases at V and 8 bases at J, with 17 bases in the middle. This CDR3 contains 14 residues. Here the CDR3 DNA reads TGTGCCAGCACATCAGGGGCGATCGGCGAAAAACTGTTTTTT. Its translation is CASTSGAIGEKLFF.

This clone has only a few counts. The V call is TRBV6-5, the J call TRBJ1-2, with TRBD1 as a possible D gene (5 bases). From germline, CDR1 is MNHEY and CDR2 SVGAGI. CDR3 length equals 15 residues. Between the trimmed V and J ends, which lost 6 bases and 7 bases, there was a span of 21 bases. The CDR3 reads CASSRLVWQGIGYTF. Written as DNA, the CDR3 is TGTGCCAGCAGCCGCTTGGTTTGGCAGGGAATTGGCTACACCTTC.